This entry features one TCR beta chain sequence. This clone was seen a few times. The specificity of this receptor is unknown. There are no base qualities to consult, and no much larger clone falls within one base. The sample comes from a study of T cell responses to AZD1222 COVID-19 vaccine (dated by TCRdb to the early 2020s). The study in broad terms: TCR sequencing covered more than 230 trial participants: some 210 given two doses of AZD1222 and about 26 given two doses of MenACWY control vaccine. Trial participants were enrolled by age into 18-55, 56-69 and 70-plus year subgroups, with roughly 160, 29 and 62 TCR-sequenced participants respectively.

Summary of the overall study and its limitations: Spike-specific TCR breadth and depth rose significantly after two AZD1222 doses compared with day 0 and with MenACWY recipients. Epitopes outside the regions mutated in the B.1.351 and B.1.1.7 variants were reportedly recognized by nearly half of the unique spike-specific TCRs. Because no samples from the day 14 peak response were available, repertoires could be characterized only after the peak T cell response. The 56-69-year group was small, and its depth increase did not reach significance, likely because of low power. Most participants were white British and females outnumbered males, and the authors suggested that clonal diversity may have been underestimated. Only five to seven AZD1222 recipients were SARS-CoV-2 seropositive at baseline, limiting conclusions about previously exposed vaccinees. The whole spike protein was spanned by vaccine-associated CD4 TCRs, and dominant responses were seen in regions 160-218 and 743-854.

Deletion took 7 bases off V and 6 bases off J, with a span of 10 bases between the germline ends. Reading from cysteine to phenylalanine, the CDR3 counts 13 amino acids. Of all the DNA, just the CDR3 is kept, 39 bases in frame from base 1. Taken with the paper, the label for time point translates to: about 28 days (+/-7) after the second vaccine dose. AZD1222 recipients whose second dose came at about 4 weeks and those whose second dose came at about 12 weeks were combined into one group, since spike-specific TCR depth and breadth did not differ between the two schedules. Samples from vaccinated people were obtained from the UK trials COV001 and COV002, which included a single-blind randomized controlled phase 2/3 trial of AZD1222 (ChAdOx1 nCoV-19) in healthy adults. For TCRbeta chain sequencing, PBMC samples from trial participants were taken at day 0 and at day 28 after the second dose. The CDR3 regions of human TCRbeta chains were subjected to immunosequencing. The original pipeline was this. Repertoire TCRs were matched against a reference library of SARS-CoV-2-specific TCRs generated with the MIRA antigen-specificity platform. Breadth meant the fraction of unique TCRs that were SARS-CoV-2-associated, whereas depth meant the fraction of total T cells that were SARS-CoV-2-associated. Using the MIRA data, every spike-specific TCR was mapped to the spike region that the TCR reacted to and assigned to either a CD4 or a CD8 class. Log10-transformed breadth and depth values were compared by one-way ANOVA with Sidak's multiple comparisons tests. The source is immuneACCESS, and TCRdb retained only in-frame sequences with V and J called. Part of the clones is not carried over; for the studies checked, unresolved V genes explain less than half of this, and the remainder is unexplained. That table is the source of V, J and clone size, and D and trimming were worked out from the DNA. The sample includes roughly 150,000 clones, with under 90% observed a single time. Of the sample, 1.5% to 2% is held by the ten largest clones.

This clonotype was obtained from an adult who received the AZD1222 COVID-19 vaccine. Rearrangement joined TRBV12-3 or TRBV12-4 to TRBJ1-6, with no reliable assignment of the D segment. The sample in question was peripheral blood, obtained 28 days after the second AZD1222 dose. This receptor has the CDR3 CASTTRSNSPLHF. The DNA sequence reads TGTGCCAGCACTACGCGGTCTAATTCACCCCTCCACTTT.